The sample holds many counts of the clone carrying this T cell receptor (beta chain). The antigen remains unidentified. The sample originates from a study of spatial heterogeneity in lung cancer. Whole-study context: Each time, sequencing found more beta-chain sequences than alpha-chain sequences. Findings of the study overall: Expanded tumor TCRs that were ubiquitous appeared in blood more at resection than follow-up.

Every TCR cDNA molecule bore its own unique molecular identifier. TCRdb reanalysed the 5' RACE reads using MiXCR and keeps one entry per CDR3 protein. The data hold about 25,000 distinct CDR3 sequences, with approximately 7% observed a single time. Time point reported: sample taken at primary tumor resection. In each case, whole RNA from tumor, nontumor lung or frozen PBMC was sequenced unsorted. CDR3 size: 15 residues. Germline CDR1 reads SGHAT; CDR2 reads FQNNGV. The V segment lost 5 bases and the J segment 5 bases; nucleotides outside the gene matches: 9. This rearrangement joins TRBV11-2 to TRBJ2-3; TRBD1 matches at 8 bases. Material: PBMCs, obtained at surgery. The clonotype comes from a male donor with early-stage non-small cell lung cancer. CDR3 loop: CASSRQGAREDTQYF. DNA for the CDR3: TGTGCCAGCAGCAGGCAGGGGGCGCGGGAAGATACGCAGTATTTT.